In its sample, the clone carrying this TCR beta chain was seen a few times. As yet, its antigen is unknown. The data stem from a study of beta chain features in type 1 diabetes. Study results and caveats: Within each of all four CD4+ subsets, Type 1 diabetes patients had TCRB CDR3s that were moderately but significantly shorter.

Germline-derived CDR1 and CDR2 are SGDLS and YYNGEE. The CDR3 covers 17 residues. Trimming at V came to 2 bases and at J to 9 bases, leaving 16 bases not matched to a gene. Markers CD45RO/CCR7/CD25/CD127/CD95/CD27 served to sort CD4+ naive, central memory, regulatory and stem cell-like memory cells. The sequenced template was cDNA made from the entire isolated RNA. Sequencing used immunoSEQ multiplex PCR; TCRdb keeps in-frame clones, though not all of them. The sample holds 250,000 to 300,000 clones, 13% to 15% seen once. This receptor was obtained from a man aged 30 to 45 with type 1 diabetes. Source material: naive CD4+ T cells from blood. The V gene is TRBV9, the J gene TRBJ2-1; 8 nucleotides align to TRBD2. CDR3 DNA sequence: TGTGCCAGCAGCGTGAGCGGGAGATTATCCCATGGCGTTGAGCAGTTCTTC. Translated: CASSVSGRLSHGVEQFF.